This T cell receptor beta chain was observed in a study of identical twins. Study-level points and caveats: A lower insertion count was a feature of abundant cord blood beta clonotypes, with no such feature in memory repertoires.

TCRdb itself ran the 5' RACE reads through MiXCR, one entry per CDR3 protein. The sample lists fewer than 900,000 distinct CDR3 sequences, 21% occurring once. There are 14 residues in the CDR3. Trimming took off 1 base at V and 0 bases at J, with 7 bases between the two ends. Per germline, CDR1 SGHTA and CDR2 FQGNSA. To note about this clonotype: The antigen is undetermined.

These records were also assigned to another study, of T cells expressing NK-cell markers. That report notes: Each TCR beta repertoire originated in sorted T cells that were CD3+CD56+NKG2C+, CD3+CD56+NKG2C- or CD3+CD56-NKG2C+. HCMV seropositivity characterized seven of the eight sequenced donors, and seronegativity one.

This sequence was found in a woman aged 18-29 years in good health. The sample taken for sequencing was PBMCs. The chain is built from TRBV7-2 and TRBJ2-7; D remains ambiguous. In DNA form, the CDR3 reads TGTGCCAGCAGCTTAGGTCCCAACTCCTACGAGCAGTACTTC. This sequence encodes CASSLGPNSYEQYF.